This paragraph covers one TCR beta chain sequence. Its antigen is not identified. This specimen comes from a study of T cells in localized non-small cell lung cancer. Study conclusions and caveats: Adjacent lung tissue had a median about 60 of the top 100 clones found in the tumor. Owing to sequencing of a solitary tumor region, heterogeneity cannot be discounted. Among the tissues sampled, uninvolved adjacent lung had the highest T cell clonality, above tumor. Higher adjacent-lung clonality was associated with shorter survival.

CDR3 length: 11 amino acids. CDR1 and CDR2 (germline): WNHNN, SYGVQD (reference sequence). V was trimmed by 9 bases and J by 5 bases, leaving 11 bases between them. The data were produced by immunoSEQ multiplex PCR, yet TCRdb's version contains in-frame clones alone and is incomplete. The sample yields about 48,000 clones, approximately 80% seen once. The sequencing used peripheral blood, collected before any cancer treatment. The chain carries TRBV10-1 and TRBJ2-7, with D unclear. The origin of this receptor is a man between 40 and 75 years old with stage I squamous cell lung carcinoma. CDR3 coding DNA: TGCGCCAGGTGCAGTGAAAACGAGCAGTACTTC. This gives the protein CARCSENEQYF.